The 11 T cell receptor beta chains listed next were all sequenced from one sample in a study of control samples from healthy donors and cancer patients. Measured with immunoSEQ multiplex PCR; TCRdb has only the in-frame clones, and not every one. The sample consists of 90,000 to 130,000 clones, 88% of them appearing once. Sequenced: PBMCs. The origin of the receptors is an older woman with lung cancer.

The CDR3 nucleotides are TGTGCCTCCTTAAGACCAAGCACAGATACGCAGTATTTT. Translation gives CASLRPSTDTQYF. The chain combines TRBV7-8 with TRBJ2-3, with D hard to call. Germline lookup yields CDR1 SGHVS and CDR2 FQNEAQ. The length of the CDR3 is 13 residues. The V gene lost 11 bases and the J gene lost 0 bases, with 12 bases spanning the gap.

The chain recombines TRBV28 with TRBJ2-5, with D unresolved. The CDR3 has 13 amino acids. The germline V gene has CDR1 MDHEN and CDR2 SYDVKM. Deletions cut 7 bases from V and 5 bases from J, with 14 bases between. Written as DNA, the CDR3 is TGTGCCAGCACCCCTAGTTTCGGTGAGACCCAGTACTTC. This sequence encodes CASTPSFGETQYF.

This sequence joins TRBV27 and TRBJ1-4; no firm D call. The CDR3 runs 14 residues. The ends were cut back, 3 bases at V and 3 bases at J, with 8 bases in the middle. Germline V gene lookup returns CDR1 MNHEY and CDR2 SMNVEV (reference sequence). CDR3 residues: CASSFSRANEKLFF. The CDR3 region has the DNA TGTGCCAGCAGTTTCTCTCGGGCTAATGAAAAACTGTTTTTT.

CDR3 nucleotide sequence: TGTGCCAGCAGTCACCGAGCGGGAGCCTTCGGGGAGCTGTTTTTT. Translated: CASSHRAGAFGELFF. The V and J genes are TRBV2 and TRBJ2-2; the match to TRBD2 covers 8 bases. The CDR3 is 15 residues long. Trimming removed 5 bases from V and 7 bases from J; junction bases left unmatched: 9. Germline V gene lookup returns CDR1 SNHLY and CDR2 FYNNEI.

The chain joins TRBV7-9 to TRBJ1-4, with D tentatively TRBD1 (6 bases). CDR3 length equals 14 residues. Germline V gene sequence: CDR1 SEHNR, CDR2 FQNEAQ (reference sequence). V was shortened by 5 bases and J by 12 bases, with 19 bases between the two germline ends. CDR3 coding DNA: TGTGCCAGCAGCGCCGGGAACAGGGATGTGGAACTGTTTTTT. This encodes CASSAGNRDVELFF. The full variable domain, rest sourced from reference TRBV7-9 and TRBJ1-4, is DTGVSQNPRHKITKRGQNVTFRCDPISEHNRLYWYRQTLGQGPEFLTYFQNEAQLEKSRLLSDRFSAERPKGSFSTLEIQRTEQGDSAMYLCASSAGNRDVELFFGSGTQLSVL.

This sequence joins TRBV3-1 (or the pseudogene TRBV3-2) and TRBJ1-1, with D maybe TRBD1 (5 bases). There are 15 residues in the CDR3. V shed 6 bases and J shed 4 bases, with 18 bases lying between them. Looked up from germline, CDR1 is LGHDT and CDR2 is YNNKEL (reference sequence). CDR3 residues: CASRPLGTGGTEAFF. CDR3 DNA sequence: TGTGCCAGCAGGCCACTTGGAACGGGGGGCACTGAAGCTTTCTTT.

CDR3 sequence reads: CASSFPGVNEQFF. CDR3 bases: TGTGCCAGCAGTTTCCCGGGGGTTAATGAGCAGTTCTTC. The gene calls are TRBV27 and TRBJ2-1, with D possibly matching TRBD2 (6 bases). The CDR3 loop spans 13 amino acids. V lost 3 bases and J lost 7, with 10 bases in between. Germline CDR1 MNHEY, CDR2 SMNVEV (reference sequence).

The V gene is TRBV10-3, the J gene TRBJ2-5, with 13 bases matching TRBD2. Unmatched junction bases numbered 14, after V lost 8 bases and J lost 2 bases. CDR3 length equals 18 residues. The germline CDR1 and CDR2 sequences are ENHRY and SYGVKD. The CDR3 loop reads CAIRGELAGGFRQETQYF. The CDR3 DNA sequence: TGTGCCATCCGGGGGGAACTAGCGGGAGGGTTTCGGCAAGAGACCCAGTACTTC.

This clone was recorded once. This sequence joins TRBV3-1 (or the pseudogene TRBV3-2) and TRBJ2-7; D gene uncertain. The CDR3 is made up of 13 amino acids. CDR1 is LGHDT and CDR2 is YNNKEL in the germline V gene (reference sequence). V shed 1 base and J shed 2 bases, with 6 bases lying between them. The CDR3, as DNA: TGTGCCAGCAGCCAAGGCCAGGCCTACGAGCAGTACTTC. Amino acid sequence: CASSQGQAYEQYF.

This chain connects TRBV21-1 to TRBJ2-2; TRBD1 was called by the table and not checked on the DNA. TRBV21-1 is a documented pseudogene. The CDR3 loop spans 18 amino acids. In nucleotides, the CDR3 is TGTGCCAGCAGCCTCCCATTAAGACAGGGGGCAGGGGCCGGGGAGCTGTTTTTT. Its translation: CASSLPLRQGAGAGELFF.

The chain joins TRBV5-4 to TRBJ2-1; 10 bases line up with TRBD2. Per germline, CDR1 SGHNT and CDR2 YYREEE (reference sequence). This CDR3 spans 16 amino acids. Germline trimming cut 4 bases from V and 1 base from J; bases unmatched to any gene: 5. CDR3 sequence: CASSVSGRSSYNEQFF. The CDR3 DNA sequence: TGTGCCAGCAGCGTTAGCGGGAGGTCATCCTACAATGAGCAGTTCTTC.